Sequencing of this T cell receptor beta chain was carried out in a study of shared clonotypes between healthy human individuals. As for the study in general: In total, the donors were a couple of women and three men aged 18 to 49. Overall study findings and caveats: Compared with clonotypes that all four donors shared, non-shared clonotypes had lower generation probabilities.

A word on this clone: Its cognate antigen is unknown.

The data were produced by immunoSEQ multiplex PCR, yet TCRdb's version contains in-frame clones alone and is incomplete. The sample contains 1.5 million to 1.9 million clones, 98% of which appear only once. The sequence was obtained from a man younger than 40 in good health. Sequences were obtained from naive CD4+ T cells sorted from blood. Regarding subset: CD45RA+ positively selected.

DNA of the CDR3: TGTGCCAGCAGCTTTGGACTAGCTTCCCATGAGCAGTTCTTC. It is translated as CASSFGLASHEQFF. The chain uses TRBV11-2 and TRBJ2-1; 8 bases are a match to TRBD2. V lost 3 bases to trimming and J lost 8 bases; unmatched junction nucleotides: 6. The CDR3 consists of 14 residues. CDR1 and CDR2 from the germline V gene are SGHAT and FQNNGV.